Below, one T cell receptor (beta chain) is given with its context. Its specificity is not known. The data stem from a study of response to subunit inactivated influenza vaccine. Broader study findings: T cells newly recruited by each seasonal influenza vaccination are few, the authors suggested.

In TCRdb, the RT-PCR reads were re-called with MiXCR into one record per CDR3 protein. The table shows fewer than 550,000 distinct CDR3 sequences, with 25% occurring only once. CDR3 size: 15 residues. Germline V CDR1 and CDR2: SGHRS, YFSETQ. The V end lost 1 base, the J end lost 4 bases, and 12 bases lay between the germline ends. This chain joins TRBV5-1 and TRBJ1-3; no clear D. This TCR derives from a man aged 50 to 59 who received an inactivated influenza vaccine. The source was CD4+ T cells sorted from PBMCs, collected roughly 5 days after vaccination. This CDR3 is CASSLSVTGGNTIYF. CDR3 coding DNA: TGCGCCAGCAGCTTGAGCGTCACCGGAGGAAACACCATATATTTT.